This T cell receptor beta chain was profiled in a study of monozygotic twins with inflammatory bowel disease. As regards this clonotype: No antigen is known for it.

From its re-call of the 5' RACE reads, TCRdb lists each CDR3 protein once, without DNA. Its clone listing holds around 450,000 distinct CDR3 sequences. Study outcomes and limitations: Repertoire similarity did not differ between concordant and discordant twins, possibly owing to limited power. For IBD patients, clonotypes shared with others were fewer than for healthy twins, especially with disease activity. Immunosuppressive treatments were not uniform, and this may have added variability to patient repertoires.

The specimen sequenced was blood. The TCR sequence derives from a human donor with ulcerative colitis or Crohn's disease, or a healthy co-twin of an affected twin (not recorded which).

CDR3 residues: CASSPSLAGSVYNEQFF. The chain recombines TRBV18 with TRBJ2-1; lacking DNA, the TRBD2 call made by TCRdb goes unchecked. Germline V gene sequence: CDR1 KGHSH, CDR2 LQKENI. The CDR3 covers 17 residues.